The entry below describes one T cell receptor beta chain. Original methodology: Estimated nucleated cell counts came from reference gene primer amplification. Sequencing was performed with immunoSEQ multiplex PCR; in TCRdb, only in-frame clones are kept and a portion is missing. V, J and clone size were drawn from that table, and D and trimming were deduced from the DNA. The sample lists 40,000 or so clones; 70% to 85% were seen once. This CDR3 has 13 amino acids. The V gene lost 4 bases and the J gene lost 5 bases, with 11 bases spanning the gap. Germline V gives CDR1 LGHDT, CDR2 YNNKEL (reference sequence). These data are taken from a study of blood T cell repertoires in COVID-19. Background on the study: Acute and convalescent COVID-19 samples came from the United States, Italy and Spain. Nucleic acid was either cDNA or gDNA, and it came from T cells, B-cell-depleted T cells, or PBMCs.

The receptor comes from a human donor in a cohort sampled during active COVID-19. Sequencing was done on a sample of peripheral blood. The rearrangement links TRBV3-1 (or the pseudogene TRBV3-2) to TRBJ1-1; D not resolved. The CDR3 is CASSPRRRTEAFF. The CDR3 nucleotides are TGTGCCAGCAGCCCCCGAAGGAGGACTGAAGCTTTCTTT.